The 27 T cell receptor beta chains given below trace back to one sample, sequenced in a study of cytomegalovirus exposure and HLA in healthy donors. It was with 60 Vbeta and 13 Jbeta primers that the PCR ran. Method: immunoSEQ multiplex PCR; TCRdb's copy keeps in-frame clones and lacks some. Counted here are about 180,000 clones, 70% to 80% occurring once; the ten biggest clones make up around 3%. The sample was PBMCs. Receptors originate from a male donor in good health and CMV-seronegative.

The chain is built from TRBV11-2 and TRBJ1-2, with D unclear. This CDR3 contains 13 residues. The V end lost 5 bases, the J end lost 4 bases, and 11 bases lay between the germline ends. The germline gives CDR1 SGHAT, CDR2 FQNNGV. CDR3 residues: CASSRPRVYGYTF. The DNA of the CDR3 is TGTGCCAGCAGCCGGCCCCGGGTCTATGGCTACACCTTC.

CDR3 amino acids: CASKPGQGNTEAFF. CDR3 nucleotides: TGTGCCAGCAAACCGGGACAGGGGAACACTGAAGCTTTCTTT. The V gene is TRBV27, the J gene TRBJ1-1; 9 bases match TRBD1. Germline V gene data show CDR1 as MNHEY and CDR2 as SMNVEV (reference sequence). V dropped 7 bases and J dropped 1; count of bases not matched to a gene: 4. The CDR3 is made up of 14 amino acids.

V gene TRBV10-3 combines with J gene TRBJ2-2; TRBD1 might be the D (6 bases). Trimming took off 4 bases at V and 5 bases at J, with 8 bases between the two ends. Germline V CDR1 and CDR2: ENHRY, SYGVKD. The CDR3 is 13 amino acids. The CDR3 DNA reads as TGTGCCATCAGTGGACAGGAAACCGGGGAGCTGTTTTTT. It yields the protein CAISGQETGELFF.

The rearrangement links TRBV11-3 to TRBJ2-1; 7 positions agree with TRBD2. Trimming cost V 4 bases and J 10 bases; bases outside gene matches: 7. Germline assignment: CDR1 SGHNT and CDR2 YENEEA. There are 13 residues in the CDR3. The CDR3 nucleotides are TGTGCCAGCAGCTCCTCGGGGGGTTGGGAGCAGTTCTTC. Protein: CASSSSGGWEQFF. Looking up the rest from reference TRBV11-3 and TRBJ2-1 gives the full variable domain: EAGVVQSPRYKIIEKKQPVAFWCNPISGHNTLYWYLQNLGQGPELLIRYENEEAVDDSQLPKDRFSAERLKGVDSTLKIQPAELGDSAVYLCASSSSGGWEQFFGPGTRLTVL.

CDR3 amino acids: CASSLEDSPYNEQFF. In DNA form, the CDR3 reads TGTGCCAGCAGCTTAGAGGACAGCCCCTACAATGAGCAGTTCTTC. The chain joins TRBV7-9 to TRBJ2-1; D is perhaps TRBD1 (6 bases). Between the trimmed V and J ends, which lost 1 base and 2 bases, there was a span of 9 bases. Germline-derived CDR1 and CDR2 are SEHNR and FQNEAQ (reference sequence). This CDR3 region has 15 residues.

The chain is built from TRBV5-1 and TRBJ2-7; 8 bases agree with TRBD2. The CDR3 loop spans 15 amino acids. Germline V CDR1 and CDR2: SGHRS, YFSETQ. With V trimmed by 1 base and J by 2 bases, 5 bases remained unmatched. CDR3 sequence: CASSLLAGSTYEQYF. DNA for the CDR3: TGCGCCAGCAGCTTGTTAGCGGGGTCGACCTACGAGCAGTACTTC.

This chain uses TRBV28 with TRBJ1-2; 10 positions match TRBD1. Trimming at V came to 4 bases and at J to 4 bases, leaving 9 bases not matched to a gene. This CDR3 region has 16 residues. CDR1 and CDR2 from the germline V gene are MDHEN and SYDVKM. The CDR3 region is CASSSGGGQGFYGYTF. CDR3 nucleotide sequence: TGTGCCAGCAGTTCCGGAGGGGGACAGGGGTTCTATGGCTACACCTTC.

The chain uses TRBV15 and TRBJ2-1; D is possibly TRBD1 (6 bases). V was trimmed by 8 bases and J by 2 bases, leaving 10 bases between them. The CDR3 contains 13 residues. Germline V gives CDR1 LNHNV, CDR2 YYDKDF (reference sequence). The CDR3 sequence is CATEAGAYNEQFF. The DNA for the CDR3 is TGTGCCACCGAAGCAGGGGCCTACAATGAGCAGTTCTTC. Variable domain in full (rest from reference TRBV15 and TRBJ2-1): DAMVIQNPRYQVTQFGKPVTLSCSQTLNHNVMYWYQQKSSQAPKLLFHYYDKDFNNEADTPDNFQSRRPNTSFCFLDIRSPGLGDTAMYLCATEAGAYNEQFFGPGTRLTVL.

The genes are TRBV27 and TRBJ2-5, with D possibly being TRBD1 (5 bases). Germline V gives CDR1 MNHEY, CDR2 SMNVEV (reference sequence). V dropped 1 base and J dropped 2 bases, with 8 bases sitting between them. The CDR3 is 14 residues long. CDR3 DNA: TGTGCCAGCAGTTTATGGGGCCCGCAAGAGACCCAGTACTTC. It yields the protein CASSLWGPQETQYF.

This clone was observed a few times. The chain carries TRBV30 and TRBJ1-6; D may be TRBD1 (6 bases). Trimming stripped 2 bases from V and 0 bases from J, with 17 bases between. The CDR3 runs to 18 residues. Germline CDR1 and CDR2: GTSNPN and SVGIG (reference sequence). DNA of the CDR3: TGTGCCTGGAGTATACCAGTAGGACAGAGCTCCTATAATTCACCCCTCCACTTT. Protein: CAWSIPVGQSSYNSPLHF. Together with reference TRBV30 and TRBJ1-6, the CDR3 gives the full variable domain: SQTIHQWPATLVQPVGSPLSLECTVEGTSNPNLYWYRQAAGRGLQLLFYSVGIGQISSEVPQNLSASRPQDRQFILSSKKLLLSDSGFYLCAWSIPVGQSSYNSPLHFGNGTRLTVT.

This clone was detected only a few times. V gene TRBV10-3 combines with J gene TRBJ2-7, with TRBD1 identical over 9 bases. Germline CDR1 reads ENHRY; CDR2 reads SYGVKD. This CDR3 comprises 15 residues. Trimming cost V 6 bases and J 5 bases; bases outside gene matches: 11. The CDR3 loop reads CAIRGQGNVVHEQYF. CDR3 coding DNA: TGTGCCATCAGAGGACAGGGGAACGTTGTCCACGAGCAGTACTTC.

V and J are TRBV29-1 and TRBJ1-1, with D possibly TRBD1 on 5 matching bases. Per germline, CDR1 SQVTM and CDR2 ANQGSEA. V was clipped by 4 bases and J by 1 base, with 10 bases between them. The CDR3 covers 13 residues. In DNA, the CDR3 is TGCAGCGTTGCGCAGGGCGGGAACACTGAAGCTTTCTTT. Amino acid sequence: CSVAQGGNTEAFF.

The V gene is TRBV19, the J gene TRBJ1-1, with TRBD1 matching over 9 bases. V lost 6 bases and J lost 5; bases outside the gene matches: 7. Looked up from germline, CDR1 is LNHDA and CDR2 is SQIVND (reference sequence). The CDR3 runs to 14 residues. As DNA, the CDR3 is TGTGCCAGTAGGATGGACAGGGGACGGACTGAAGCTTTCTTT. This sequence encodes CASRMDRGRTEAFF.

This rearrangement joins TRBV19 to TRBJ2-2; 7 bases agree with TRBD1. In germline, CDR1 is LNHDA, CDR2 SQIVND (reference sequence). This CDR3 region has 16 residues. V shed 6 bases and J 2 bases; nucleotides not matched to a gene: 9. The CDR3 region is CASSPWTGVNTGELFF. The CDR3 DNA reads TGTGCCAGTAGCCCGTGGACAGGAGTAAACACCGGGGAGCTGTTTTTT.

This chain connects TRBV28 to TRBJ2-7; maybe TRBD1 (6 bases). The CDR3 sequence is 15 residues long. Germline CDR1 reads MDHEN; CDR2 reads SYDVKM. The V gene lost 5 bases and the J gene lost 5 bases, with 19 bases spanning the gap. CDR3 coding DNA: TGTGCCAGCAGTCCCCTCGTGGACAGACAGGACGAGCAGTACTTC. This encodes CASSPLVDRQDEQYF.

This sequence joins TRBV9 and TRBJ2-1; TRBD2 agrees at 8 bases. V lost 2 bases, J lost 2 bases, and 6 bases stayed unmatched. CDR1 is SGDLS and CDR2 is YYNGEE in the germline V gene. This CDR3 is built from 16 residues. As DNA, the CDR3 is TGTGCCAGCAGCGTCTCGGGGGGGCTCGCCTACAATGAGCAGTTCTTC. Its protein is CASSVSGGLAYNEQFF.

The V call is TRBV7-9, the J call TRBJ1-1, with 7 bases identical to TRBD1. CDR1 is SEHNR, CDR2 FQNEAQ, per germline (reference sequence). After removal of 6 bases from V and 1 base from J, the junction contained 5 bases not matched to a gene. The CDR3 is made up of 14 amino acids. CDR3: CASRSTGKNTEAFF. The CDR3 nucleotides are TGTGCCAGCAGGTCGACAGGGAAGAACACTGAAGCTTTCTTT.

The chain uses TRBV5-6 and TRBJ2-7; 8 bases line up with TRBD2. Looked up from germline, CDR1 is SGHDT and CDR2 is YYEEEE. The V gene end was trimmed by 4 bases and the J gene end by 0 bases; junction bases not matched to a gene: 9. The CDR3 is 16 amino acids. CDR3 in DNA: TGTGCCAGCAGCCCCCCCCAGCGGGGGCTCTCCTACGAGCAGTACTTC. Its translation: CASSPPQRGLSYEQYF.

The V call is TRBV6-5, the J call TRBJ2-5; D not resolved. V lost 0 bases to trimming and J lost 6 bases, with 8 bases between them. The CDR3 contains 13 residues. Germline loops: CDR1 MNHEY, CDR2 SVGAGI. CDR3 amino acids: CASSYSSRKTQYF. The CDR3 DNA follows: TGTGCCAGCAGTTACTCTTCGAGGAAGACCCAGTACTTC.

The chain uses TRBV14 and TRBJ2-3; D ambiguous. The germline CDR1 and CDR2 sequences are SGHDN and FVKESK. The CDR3 runs 13 residues. V lost 1 base, J lost 4 bases, and 6 bases lay in between. The CDR3 protein is CASSQGAPDTQYF. The CDR3 bases are TGTGCCAGCAGCCAAGGAGCCCCAGATACGCAGTATTTT.

The genes are TRBV30 and TRBJ1-5; maybe TRBD1 (6 bases). V dropped 2 bases and J dropped 1 base, with 9 bases sitting between them. CDR3 length equals 14 residues. Looked up from germline, CDR1 is GTSNPN and CDR2 is SVGIG (reference sequence). The CDR3 coding sequence is TGTGCCTGGAGTAGAAGGGGGAGCAATCAGCCCCAGCATTTT. Translated, it gives CAWSRRGSNQPQHF.

The J gene is TRBJ1-2, the V gene TRBV5-1; tentatively, D is TRBD1 (6 bases). Germline loops: CDR1 SGHRS, CDR2 YFSETQ. This CDR3 has 15 residues. V lost 2 bases to trimming and J lost 2 bases, with 13 bases between them. The CDR3 region has the DNA TGCGCCAGCAGCTTTACCAGCGGACAGAACTATGGCTACACCTTC. This gives the protein CASSFTSGQNYGYTF.

This chain links TRBV5-1 with TRBJ1-1, with TRBD1 as a possible D gene (6 bases). In germline, CDR1 is SGHRS, CDR2 YFSETQ. V was cut by 4 bases and J by 5 bases, with 21 bases left in between. CDR3 size: 16 residues. CDR3 protein: CASSVNRRGSGTEAFF. CDR3 in DNA: TGCGCCAGCAGCGTTAACCGCAGGGGTTCTGGAACTGAAGCTTTCTTT.

The CDR3 DNA follows: TGCGCCAGCAGCCAAGAGCCGAACAGGAGAGATGAAGCTTTCTTT. Translating gives CASSQEPNRRDEAFF. V is TRBV4-1 and J is TRBJ1-1, with TRBD1 as a possible D gene (5 bases). This CDR3 has 15 residues. CDR1 and CDR2 from the germline V gene are MGHRA and YSYEKL. V gave up 0 bases and J gave up 7 bases, with 15 bases separating them.

The rearrangement links TRBV6-5 to TRBJ2-3, with unresolved D. From germline, CDR1 is MNHEY and CDR2 SVGAGI. The CDR3 runs to 14 residues. With 7 bases removed from V and 3 bases from J, the gap between germline ends came to 14 bases. The DNA for the CDR3 is TGTGCCAGCAAGCCCGGTGGCAGGACAGATACGCAGTATTTT. Protein: CASKPGGRTDTQYF.

The CDR3 bases are TGTGCCAGCAGCTCTACGTGGGCGGGCCACACAGATACGCAGTATTTT. Translated: CASSSTWAGHTDTQYF. The V call is TRBV11-3, the J call TRBJ2-3; D may be TRBD2 (5 bases). Germline V lookup: CDR1 SGHNT, CDR2 YENEEA. The CDR3 runs to 16 residues. Trimming took off 4 bases at V and 2 bases at J, with 16 bases between the two ends.

The chain links TRBV25-1 to TRBJ1-1; D is unclear. V was cut by 6 bases and J by 6 bases, with 14 bases left in between. This CDR3 spans 13 amino acids. The germline gives CDR1 MGHDK, CDR2 SYGVNS. The CDR3 protein is CASRDSGSPEAFF. For the CDR3, the DNA is TGTGCCAGCAGAGATTCGGGAAGCCCTGAAGCTTTCTTT.